One and the same sample provided the 5 T cell receptor beta chains below, sequenced in a study of Tregs in tolerant kidney transplant recipients. The table came from immunoSEQ multiplex PCR; TCRdb's copy has only in-frame clones and leaves some out. The sample holds about 240,000 clones, about 80% seen once. The specimen was CD4+ T cells from blood. These receptors all stem from a human donor in good health.

A remark on this clone: Other DNA sequences in this specimen translate into the identical CDR3. V is TRBV5-1 and J is TRBJ1-2, with D maybe TRBD1 (6 bases). Looked up from germline, CDR1 is SGHRS and CDR2 is YFSETQ. The CDR3 is 14 residues long. V gave up 3 bases and J gave up 7 bases, with 16 bases separating them. CDR3 sequence (DNA): TGCGCCAGCAGCTCCGAAACAGGGTGGGGTGGCTACACCTTC. This translates into CASSSETGWGGYTF.

This clone has just a few counts. The genes are TRBV5-5 and TRBJ1-2; D uncertain. The CDR3 sequence is 14 residues long. V lost 5 bases to trimming and J lost 2 bases, with 13 bases between them. Germline V gene data show CDR1 as SGHKS and CDR2 as YYEKEE (reference sequence). CDR3 sequence reads: CASSSMRANYGYTF. The CDR3 coding sequence is TGTGCCAGCAGTAGTATGAGGGCCAACTATGGCTACACCTTC.

V and J are TRBV27 and TRBJ2-3; D is possibly TRBD2 (6 bases). The CDR3 is 17 amino acids. The germline V gene has CDR1 MNHEY and CDR2 SMNVEV (reference sequence). The V end lost 0 bases, the J end lost 8 bases, and 21 bases lay between the germline ends. The CDR3 spells CASSLSPGLGPRATQYF. As DNA, the CDR3 is TGTGCCAGCAGTTTATCGCCGGGACTGGGGCCCCGTGCTACGCAGTATTTT.

The chain employs TRBV6-1 and TRBJ1-3; D is perhaps TRBD1 (5 bases). The CDR3 extends over 17 amino acids. With 0 bases removed from V and 2 bases from J, the gap between germline ends came to 14 bases. CDR1 MNHNS and CDR2 SASEGT come from the germline V gene. CDR3 sequence: CASSEAGTGLPGNTIYF. The CDR3 nucleotides read TGTGCCAGCAGTGAAGCGGGTACAGGTCTGCCTGGAAACACCATATATTTT.

This chain connects TRBV19 to TRBJ1-1, with 7 nucleotides matching TRBD1. Looked up from germline, CDR1 is LNHDA and CDR2 is SQIVND (reference sequence). The CDR3 spans 16 residues. V lost 6 bases, J lost 0 bases, and 10 bases stayed unmatched. The CDR3 loop is CASRMRQGLVNTEAFF. The CDR3 DNA sequence: TGTGCCAGTAGGATGAGACAGGGCTTGGTGAACACTGAAGCTTTCTTT.